The clone carrying this TCR beta chain occurred many times. There were TCR beta CDR3 regions amplified from RNA transcripts. An initial round of RT-PCR targeting the TCR CDR3 relied on the HTBI primer set. TCRdb recomputed calls from the multiplex PCR reads with MiXCR, one row per CDR3 protein. The profile shows about 260,000 distinct CDR3 sequences, less than 20% of them singletons. The data belong to a study of T cells in Graves' hyperthyroidism and ophthalmopathy. CDR3 length equals 14 residues. V shed 1 base and J shed 7 bases, with 8 bases lying between them. Per germline, CDR1 LGHDT and CDR2 YNNKEL (reference sequence).

The J gene is TRBJ1-6, the V gene TRBV3-1; D remains unclear. The TCR originated in a woman aged 18 to 35 with Graves' ophthalmopathy. Sequenced: blood. The CDR3 region has the DNA TGTGCCAGCAGCCAAGGGGTTCTAAATTCACCCCTCCACTTT. Translated: CASSQGVLNSPLHF.